This T cell receptor (beta chain) was sequenced in a study of post-analysis software for immune sequencing data (dated by TCRdb to between 2015 and 2017). Describing the broader study: The recorded disease courses included relapsing-remitting, secondary progressive and progressive-relapsing multiple sclerosis, and some patients had no subtype annotation. The multiple sclerosis patient repertoires were compared with more than 10 previously published healthy control repertoires from donors aged about 6 to 26 years. A subset of samples was prepared in parallel using single-end sample barcoding, then pooled and co-amplified after Illumina adapter ligation.

TCR beta repertoires were profiled from peripheral blood of approximately 13 young patients with multiple sclerosis to demonstrate the VDJtools post-analysis software. The patients with multiple sclerosis were children and adolescents between roughly 6 and 15 years of age. Libraries were prepared through PCR. The sequencer listed for this sample is Illumina HiSeq 2500. Unique molecular identifiers were incorporated into TCR beta cDNA libraries to reduce PCR and sequencing biases. Per 1 to 10 million input T cells, roughly 500,000 cDNA molecules were obtained, such that each molecule approximated one T cell. The same protocol used for the earlier healthy control dataset was applied to prepare and sequence the patient libraries. Within a given batch, samples were prepared together, multiplexed and sequenced on the same HiSeq lane. The paper's processing steps were these. MIGEC handled the raw barcoded reads, throwing out single-read molecular identifier groups before consensus assembly and CDR3 extraction. Clonotype tables were post-analysed with VDJtools, and diversity was normalized by down-sampling all datasets to the smallest sample size. In repertoire overlap clustering, CDR3 amino acid sequences, but not nucleotide sequences, were matched to correct batch-related cross-sample contamination. TCRdb redid the processing of the public reads, applying fastp at Q25 and MiXCR, and retained in-frame beta chains. Identical CDR3 proteins give one entry, which carries the most common genes and DNA. TCRdb's processing, not the authors' own work, is the source of the V and J calls. In all, the sample holds hundreds of thousands of distinct CDR3 sequences, and about 60% of those were seen once. Together, the top ten hold around 11% of the sample.

To note about this clonotype: Its antigen is unknown. The sample holds no much larger clone one base away, and base qualities are not on file.

Results the study describes overall, beyond this receptor: Multiple sclerosis patients had significantly lower normalized Chao1 diversity than controls, a result that suggests substantial peripheral T-cell clonal expansion. The control group was slightly older than the multiple sclerosis patient group. Direct clustering with F measure revealed strong co-clustering of samples prepared in the same batch, which led to a batch-effect correction. Patients showed significantly higher frequencies than controls for a handful of TRBV segments, among them TRBV5-6, TRBV5-1 and TRBV20-1.

Ends trimmed: V by 3 bases, J by 4 bases; bases unmatched to a gene: 4. CDR1 is given as SGHTA and CDR2 as FQGNSA, both from the germline V gene. The CDR3 sequence holds 14 residues, the cysteine and phenylalanine included. The entry retains the CDR3 DNA only, 42 bases that are in frame from base 1. The specimen was blood. The chain is assembled from TRBV7-2 and TRBJ2-3; TRBD1 matches 7 bases in the middle. This receptor was identified in a girl aged 2-15 years with multiple sclerosis. The DNA reads TGTGCCAGCAGCTTCCAGGGGGTCCCAGATACGCAGTATTTT. It translates to CASSFQGVPDTQYF.